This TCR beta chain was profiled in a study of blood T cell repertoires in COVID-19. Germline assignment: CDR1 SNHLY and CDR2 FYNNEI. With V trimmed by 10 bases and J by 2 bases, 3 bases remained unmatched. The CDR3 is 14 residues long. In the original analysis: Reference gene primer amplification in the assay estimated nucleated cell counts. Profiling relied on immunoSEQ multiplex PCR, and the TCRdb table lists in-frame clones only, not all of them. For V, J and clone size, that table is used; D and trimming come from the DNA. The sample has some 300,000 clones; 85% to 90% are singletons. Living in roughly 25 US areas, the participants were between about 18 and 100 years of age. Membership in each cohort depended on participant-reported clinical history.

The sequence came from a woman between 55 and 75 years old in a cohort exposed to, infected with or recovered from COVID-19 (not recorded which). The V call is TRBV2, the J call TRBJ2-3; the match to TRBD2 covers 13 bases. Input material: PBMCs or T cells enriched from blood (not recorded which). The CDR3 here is CAKGLAGTTDTQYF. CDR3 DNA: TGTGCCAAGGGACTAGCGGGAACCACAGATACGCAGTATTTT.